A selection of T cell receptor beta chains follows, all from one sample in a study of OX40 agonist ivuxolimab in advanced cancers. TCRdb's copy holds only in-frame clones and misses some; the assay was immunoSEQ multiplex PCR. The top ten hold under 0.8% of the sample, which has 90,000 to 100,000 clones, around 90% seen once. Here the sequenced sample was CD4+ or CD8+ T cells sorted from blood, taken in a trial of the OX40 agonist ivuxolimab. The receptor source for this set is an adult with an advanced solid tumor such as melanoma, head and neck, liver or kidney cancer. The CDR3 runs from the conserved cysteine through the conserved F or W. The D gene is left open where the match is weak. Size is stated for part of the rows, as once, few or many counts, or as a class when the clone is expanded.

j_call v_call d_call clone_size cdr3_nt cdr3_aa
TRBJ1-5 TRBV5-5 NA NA TGTGCCAGCAGCTTCCGGGAGGGGTACAGCAATCAGCCCCAGCATTTT CASSFREGYSNQPQHF
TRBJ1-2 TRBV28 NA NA TGTGCCAGCAGTTTTTTAGGCTATGGCTACACCTTC CASSFLGYGYTF
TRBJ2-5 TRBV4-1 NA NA TGCGCCAGCAGCCCCCTAGGCGGGGTAGAGACCCAGTACTTC CASSPLGGVETQYF
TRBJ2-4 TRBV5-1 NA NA TGCGCCAGCAGCTTAGGGGACGCCAAAAACATTCAGTACTTC CASSLGDAKNIQYF
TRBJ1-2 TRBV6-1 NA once TGTGCCAGCAGTGACCCGGGGGCAGCTGGCTACACCTTC CASSDPGAAGYTF
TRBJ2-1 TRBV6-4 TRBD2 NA TGTGCCAGCAGTGACTTAGCGGGCCCTTACAATGAGCAGTTCTTC CASSDLAGPYNEQFF
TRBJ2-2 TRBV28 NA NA TGTGCCAGCAGGGGGCCCACCGGGGAGCTGTTTTTT CASRGPTGELFF
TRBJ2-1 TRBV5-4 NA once TGTGCCAGCTTCGCAGGGAACTACAATGAGCAGTTCTTC CASFAGNYNEQFF
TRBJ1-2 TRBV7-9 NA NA TGTGCCAGTGGAGCGGGGGGGCTGGGCTATGGCTACACCTTC CASGAGGLGYGYTF
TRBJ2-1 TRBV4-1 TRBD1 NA TGCGCCAGCAGCCCCGGGACAGGGGTAAGGAATGAGCAGTTCTTC CASSPGTGVRNEQFF
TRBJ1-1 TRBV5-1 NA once TGCGCCAGCAGCTTGAGAGGTGGCACTGAAGCTTTCTTT CASSLRGGTEAFF
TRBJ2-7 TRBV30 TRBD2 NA TGTGCCTGGAACGTCGTAGCGGGGCTCATGTACTTC CAWNVVAGLMYF
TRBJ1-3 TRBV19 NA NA TGTGCCAGTACCGCCAGCGGGCCTGGAAACACCATATATTTT CASTASGPGNTIYF
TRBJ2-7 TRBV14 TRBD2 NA TGTGCCAGCAGCCATCCGACACCGCTAGCGGGGGGGGGATACGAGCAGTACTTC CASSHPTPLAGGGYEQYF
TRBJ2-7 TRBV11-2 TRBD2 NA TGTGCCAGCAGCTTTGGACTAGCGCCTTCCTACGAGCAGTACTTC CASSFGLAPSYEQYF
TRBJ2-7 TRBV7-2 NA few TGTGCCAGCAGCTTGATAGCGGACAGTCGGCGGTACTTC CASSLIADSRRYF
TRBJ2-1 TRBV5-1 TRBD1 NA TGCGCCAGCAGCGCCGGGACAGGGGGCGGTAAATTCTCCTACAATGAGCAGTTCTTC CASSAGTGGGKFSYNEQFF
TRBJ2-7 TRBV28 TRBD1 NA TGTGCCAGCAGTTTGTCCCTCGGGACAGGGATACACGAGCAGTACTTC CASSLSLGTGIHEQYF
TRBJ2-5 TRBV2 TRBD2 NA TGTGCCAGCAGTGAAGAGATCGCGGGGGACGAGACCCAGTACTTC CASSEEIAGDETQYF
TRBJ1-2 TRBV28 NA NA TGTGCCAGCAGTGCCAGGGAAGTTGGCTACACCTTC CASSAREVGYTF
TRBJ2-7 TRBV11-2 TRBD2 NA TGTGCCAGCAGCTTAGCGGGGGGGCGCCTATTGGAGCAGTACTTC CASSLAGGRLLEQYF
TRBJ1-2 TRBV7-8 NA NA TGTGCCAGCAGCAAACAACTCCCGACCGGCTACACCTTC CASSKQLPTGYTF
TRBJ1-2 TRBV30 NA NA TGTGCCTGGATCATACTGGGCCATGGCTACACCTTC CAWIILGHGYTF
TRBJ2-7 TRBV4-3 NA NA TGCGCCAGCAGCCAAGAGCTGCAGACCCGGGAGCAGTACTTC CASSQELQTREQYF
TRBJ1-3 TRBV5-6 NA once TGTGCCAGCAGCTTCCCGACATTTGGAAACACCATATATTTT CASSFPTFGNTIYF
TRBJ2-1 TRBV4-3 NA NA TGCGCCAGCAGCCAAGATCAGTACAGTGAGCAGTTCTTC CASSQDQYSEQFF
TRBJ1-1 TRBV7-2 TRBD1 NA TGTGCCAGCAGCCCTGGACAGGGGGCTTTGAACACTGAAGCTTTCTTT CASSPGQGALNTEAFF
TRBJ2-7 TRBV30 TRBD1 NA TGTGCCTGGAGTGTGGGACAGATCTACGAGCAGTACTTC CAWSVGQIYEQYF
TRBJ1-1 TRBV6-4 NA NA TGTGCCTCTAAAGGGGGGGACGGACCGGGAACTGAAGCTTTCTTT CASKGGDGPGTEAFF
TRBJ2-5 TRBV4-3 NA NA TGCGCCAGCAGCCAAGATGCTTCGCAGGAGAGGACCCAGTACTTC CASSQDASQERTQYF
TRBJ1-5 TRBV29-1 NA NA TGCAGCGTTGGTGGGGCCAATCAGCCCCAGCATTTT CSVGGANQPQHF
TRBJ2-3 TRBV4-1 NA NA TGCGCCAGCAGCCAAGTAGGCCGGGGGCGGTCCGGCGATACGCAGTATTTT CASSQVGRGRSGDTQYF
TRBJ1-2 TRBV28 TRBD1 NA TGTGCCAGCAGCAGGGACAGGTACATCAATGGCTACACCTTC CASSRDRYINGYTF
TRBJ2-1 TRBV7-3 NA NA TGTGCCAGCAGCTTCACAGGCGGAGCTAACAATGAGCAGTTCTTC CASSFTGGANNEQFF
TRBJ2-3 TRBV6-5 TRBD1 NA TGTGCCAGCAGTGTTAACAGGGGGGATACGCAGTATTTT CASSVNRGDTQYF
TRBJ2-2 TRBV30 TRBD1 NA TGTGCCTGGAGTCGACAGGGGGCACGGACCGGGGAGCTGTTTTTT CAWSRQGARTGELFF
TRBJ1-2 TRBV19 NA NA TGTGCCATCAAACCGGACAGTGCTTCCTATGGCTACACCTTC CAIKPDSASYGYTF
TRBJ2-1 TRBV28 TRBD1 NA TGTGCCAGCAGTTCCGGGACAGCGAGCTCCTACAATGAGCAGTTCTTC CASSSGTASSYNEQFF
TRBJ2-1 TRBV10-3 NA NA TGTGCCATCAGTGAGTCGAGGGTTGAGCAGTTCTTC CAISESRVEQFF
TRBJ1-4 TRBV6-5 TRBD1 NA TGTGCCAGCAGTTTCCGGACAGGTGGGGAAAAACTGTTTTTT CASSFRTGGEKLFF
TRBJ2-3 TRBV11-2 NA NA TGTGCCAGCAGTTTTCACCGGGACCCTAGGGGAGATACGCAGTATTTT CASSFHRDPRGDTQYF
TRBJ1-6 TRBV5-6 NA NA TGTGCCAGCAGCTTGGGAGAAGGAATAACCCTTAATTCACCCCTCCACTTT CASSLGEGITLNSPLHF
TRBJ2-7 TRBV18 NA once TGTGCCAGCTCACCACCCCAGGGACACATATACGAGCAGTACTTC CASSPPQGHIYEQYF
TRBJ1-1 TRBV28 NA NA TGTGCCAGCAGTTTAATAGGGGGAGCTTTCTTT CASSLIGGAFF
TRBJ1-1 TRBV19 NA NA TGTGCCAGTAGTATTGTAGGGGGGGTGGACACTGAAGCTTTCTTT CASSIVGGVDTEAFF